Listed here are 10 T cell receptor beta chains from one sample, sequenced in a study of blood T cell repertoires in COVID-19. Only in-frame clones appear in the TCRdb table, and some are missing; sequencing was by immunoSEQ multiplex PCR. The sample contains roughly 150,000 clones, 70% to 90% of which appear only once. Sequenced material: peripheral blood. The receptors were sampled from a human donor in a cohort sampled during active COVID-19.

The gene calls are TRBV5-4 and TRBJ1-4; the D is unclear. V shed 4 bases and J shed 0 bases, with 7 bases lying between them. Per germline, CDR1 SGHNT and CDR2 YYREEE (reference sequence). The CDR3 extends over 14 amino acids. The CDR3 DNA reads TGTGCCAGCAGCCGGTTTGCAACTAATGAAAAACTGTTTTTT. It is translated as CASSRFATNEKLFF.

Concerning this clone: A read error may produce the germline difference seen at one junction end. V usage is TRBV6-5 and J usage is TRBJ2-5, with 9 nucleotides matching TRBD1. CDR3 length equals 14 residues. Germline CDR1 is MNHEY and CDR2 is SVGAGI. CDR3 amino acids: CASNPTGGQETQYF. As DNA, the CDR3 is TGTGCCAGCAACCCGACAGGGGGGCAAGAGACTCAGTACTTC.

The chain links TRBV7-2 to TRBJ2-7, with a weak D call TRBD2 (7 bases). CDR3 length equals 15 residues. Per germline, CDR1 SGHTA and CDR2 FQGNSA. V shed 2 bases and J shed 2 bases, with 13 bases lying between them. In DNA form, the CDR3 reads TGTGCCAGCAGCTTAAGGGGGACTAACCCCTACGAGCAGTACTTC. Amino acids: CASSLRGTNPYEQYF.

The CDR3 region is CATSDPRAPGTSYNEQFF. The CDR3 DNA reads as TGTGCCACCAGTGATCCGAGGGCCCCAGGTACATCCTACAATGAGCAGTTCTTC. The V and J genes are TRBV24-1 and TRBJ2-1, with D possibly TRBD2 on 5 matching bases. CDR3 length: 18 amino acids. Germline CDR1 and CDR2: KGHDR and SFDVKD. Trimming left V 3 bases short and J 1 base short, with 18 bases between.

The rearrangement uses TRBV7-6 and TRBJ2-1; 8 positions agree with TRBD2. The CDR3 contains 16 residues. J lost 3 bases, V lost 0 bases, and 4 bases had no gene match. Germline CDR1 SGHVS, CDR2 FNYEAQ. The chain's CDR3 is CASSLAGGANYNEQFF. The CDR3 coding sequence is TGTGCCAGCAGCTTAGCCGGGGGGGCCAACTACAATGAGCAGTTCTTC.

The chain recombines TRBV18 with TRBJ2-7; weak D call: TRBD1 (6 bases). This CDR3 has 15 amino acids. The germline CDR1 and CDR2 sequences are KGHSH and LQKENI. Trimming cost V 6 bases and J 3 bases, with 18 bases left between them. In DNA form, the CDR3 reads TGTGCCAGCTCTACCGGGACACCTAATAGCTACGAGCAGTACTTC. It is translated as CASSTGTPNSYEQYF.

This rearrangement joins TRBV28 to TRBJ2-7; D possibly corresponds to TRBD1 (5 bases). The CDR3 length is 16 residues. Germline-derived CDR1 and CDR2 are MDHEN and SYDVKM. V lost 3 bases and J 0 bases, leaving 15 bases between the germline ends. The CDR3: CASSLQSGLSSYEQYF. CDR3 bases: TGTGCCAGCAGTTTGCAATCAGGGCTGAGCTCCTACGAGCAGTACTTC. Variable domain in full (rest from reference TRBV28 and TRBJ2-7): DVKVTQSSRYLVKRTGEKVFLECVQDMDHENMFWYRQDPGLGLRLIYFSYDVKMKEKGDIPEGYSVSREKKERFSLILESASTNQTSMYLCASSLQSGLSSYEQYFGPGTRLTVT.

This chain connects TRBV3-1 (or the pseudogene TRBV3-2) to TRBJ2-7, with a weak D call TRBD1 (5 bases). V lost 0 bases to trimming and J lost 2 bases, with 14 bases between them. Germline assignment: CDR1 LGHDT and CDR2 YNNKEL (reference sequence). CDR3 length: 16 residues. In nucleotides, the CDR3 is TGTGCCAGCAGCCAAGAACCCAAAGGGGCTACCTACGAGCAGTACTTC. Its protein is CASSQEPKGATYEQYF.

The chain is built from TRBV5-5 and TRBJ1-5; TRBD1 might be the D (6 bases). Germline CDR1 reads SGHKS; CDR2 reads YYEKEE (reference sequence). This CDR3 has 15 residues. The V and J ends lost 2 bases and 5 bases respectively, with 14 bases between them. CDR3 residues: CASSFEGGGDQPQHF. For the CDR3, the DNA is TGTGCCAGCAGCTTTGAAGGGGGAGGGGATCAGCCCCAGCATTTT.

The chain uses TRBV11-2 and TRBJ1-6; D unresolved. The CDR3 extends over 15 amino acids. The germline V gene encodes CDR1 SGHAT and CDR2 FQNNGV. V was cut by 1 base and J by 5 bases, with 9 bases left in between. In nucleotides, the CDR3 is TGTGCCAGCAGCTTAGGGGCCGTGCATAATTCACCCCTCCACTTT. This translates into CASSLGAVHNSPLHF.